This paragraph covers one T cell receptor (beta chain) sequence. Its antigen is still unknown. This sample is part of a study of blood T cells in healthy people across ages. A J-beta primer mix and a sample-barcoded 5' primer were used in a second PCR of about 7 to 11 cycles. Per sample, CDR3-containing paired-end reads numbered at least 3 million. TCRdb re-called the 5' RACE reads through MiXCR, storing one row per CDR3 protein. The table shows hundreds of thousands of distinct CDR3 sequences, with 40% to 45% occurring only once. General study findings and limits: Because sorting was not performed, PBMCs prevented conclusive naive versus antigen-experienced comparison.

The sample was blood. This TCR was sampled from an elderly man in good health.

CDR3 coding DNA: TGTGCCAGCAGCTCGCCTTTAGCGGCGACCTACAATGAGCAGTTCTTC. The encoded protein is CASSSPLAATYNEQFF. V usage is TRBV28 and J usage is TRBJ2-1, with a weak D call TRBD2 (6 bases). The CDR3 sequence is 16 residues long. Trimming took off 6 bases at V and 2 bases at J, with 17 bases between the two ends. Germline V lookup: CDR1 MDHEN, CDR2 SYDVKM.